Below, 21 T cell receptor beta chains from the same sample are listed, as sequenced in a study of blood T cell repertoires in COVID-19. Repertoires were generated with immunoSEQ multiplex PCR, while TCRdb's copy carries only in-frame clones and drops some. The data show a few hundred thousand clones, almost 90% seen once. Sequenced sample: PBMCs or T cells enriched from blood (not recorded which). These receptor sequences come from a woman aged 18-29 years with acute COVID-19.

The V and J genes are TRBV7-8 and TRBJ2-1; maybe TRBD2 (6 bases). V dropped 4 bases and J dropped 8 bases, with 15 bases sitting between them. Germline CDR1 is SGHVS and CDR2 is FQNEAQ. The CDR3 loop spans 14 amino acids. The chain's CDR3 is CASSYWRGIHEQFF. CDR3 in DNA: TGTGCCAGCAGCTACTGGAGGGGTATCCATGAGCAGTTCTTC. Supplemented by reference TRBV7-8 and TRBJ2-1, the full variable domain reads GAGVSQSPRYKVAKRGQDVALRCDPISGHVSLFWYQQALGQGPEFLTYFQNEAQLDKSGLPSDRFFAERPEGSVSTLKIQRTQQEDSAVYLCASSYWRGIHEQFFGPGTRLTVL.

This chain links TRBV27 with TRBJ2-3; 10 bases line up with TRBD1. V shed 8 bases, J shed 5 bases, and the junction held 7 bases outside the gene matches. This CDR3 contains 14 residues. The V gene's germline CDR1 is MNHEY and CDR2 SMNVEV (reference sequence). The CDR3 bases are TGTGCCAGCGGGATGGGACAGGGGATAGATACGCAGTATTTT. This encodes CASGMGQGIDTQYF.

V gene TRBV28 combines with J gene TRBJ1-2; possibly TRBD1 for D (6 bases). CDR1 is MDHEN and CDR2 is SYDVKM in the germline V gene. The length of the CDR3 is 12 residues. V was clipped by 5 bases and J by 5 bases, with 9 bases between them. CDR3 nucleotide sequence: TGTGCCAGCAGTGAGGGGGTTTATGGCTACACCTTC. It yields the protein CASSEGVYGYTF.

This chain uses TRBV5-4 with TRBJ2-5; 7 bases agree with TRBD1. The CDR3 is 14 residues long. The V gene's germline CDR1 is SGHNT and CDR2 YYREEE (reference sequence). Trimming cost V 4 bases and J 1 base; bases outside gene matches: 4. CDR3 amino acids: CASSPDRIQETQYF. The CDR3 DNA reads TGTGCCAGCAGCCCGGACAGGATCCAAGAGACCCAGTACTTC. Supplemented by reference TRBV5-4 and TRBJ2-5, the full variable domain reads ETGVTQSPTHLIKTRGQQVTLRCSSQSGHNTVSWYQQALGQGPQFIFQYYREEENGRGNFPPRFSGLQFPNYSSELNVNALELDDSALYLCASSPDRIQETQYFGPGTRLLVL.

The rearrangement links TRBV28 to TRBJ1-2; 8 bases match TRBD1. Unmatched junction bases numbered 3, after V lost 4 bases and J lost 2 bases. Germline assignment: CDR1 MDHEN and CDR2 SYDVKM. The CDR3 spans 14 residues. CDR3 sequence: CASSYRDRNYGYTF. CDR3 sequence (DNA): TGTGCCAGCAGTTACCGGGACAGGAACTATGGCTACACCTTC.

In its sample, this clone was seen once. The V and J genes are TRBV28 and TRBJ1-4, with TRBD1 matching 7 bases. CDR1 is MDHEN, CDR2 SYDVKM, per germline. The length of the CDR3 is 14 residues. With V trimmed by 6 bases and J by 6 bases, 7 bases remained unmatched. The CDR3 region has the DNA TGTGCCAGCAGCTCGGGACAGCTGCATGAAAAACTGTTTTTT. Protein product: CASSSGQLHEKLFF.

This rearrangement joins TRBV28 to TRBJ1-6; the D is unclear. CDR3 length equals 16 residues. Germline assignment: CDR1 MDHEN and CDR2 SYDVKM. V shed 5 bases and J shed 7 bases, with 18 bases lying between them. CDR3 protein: CASSPRVRLVNSPLHF. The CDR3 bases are TGTGCCAGCAGTCCCCGGGTCAGACTCGTAAATTCACCCCTCCACTTT.

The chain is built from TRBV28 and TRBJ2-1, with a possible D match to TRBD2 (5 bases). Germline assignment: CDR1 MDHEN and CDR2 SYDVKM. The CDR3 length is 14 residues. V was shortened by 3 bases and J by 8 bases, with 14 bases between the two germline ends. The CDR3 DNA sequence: TGTGCCAGCAGTTTGGGAGCGAGGGCGGATGAGCAGTTCTTC. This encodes CASSLGARADEQFF.

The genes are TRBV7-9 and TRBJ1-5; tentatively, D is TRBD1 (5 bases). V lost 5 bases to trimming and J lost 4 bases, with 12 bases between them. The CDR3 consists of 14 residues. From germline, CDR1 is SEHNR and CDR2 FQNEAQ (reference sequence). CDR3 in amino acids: CASSGGDFNQPQHF. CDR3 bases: TGTGCCAGCAGCGGGGGGGACTTTAATCAGCCCCAGCATTTT.

CDR3: CASSLDMGLEGYTF. The CDR3 coding sequence is TGCGCCAGCAGCTTGGATATGGGGCTTGAGGGCTACACCTTC. The chain carries TRBV5-1 and TRBJ1-2, with D perhaps TRBD1 (5 bases). V gave up 0 bases and J gave up 8 bases, with 14 bases separating them. This CDR3 is 14 amino acids long. CDR1 SGHRS and CDR2 YFSETQ come from the germline V gene.

CDR3 protein: CASSLYSSGANVLTF. For the CDR3, the DNA is TGTGCCAGCAGTTTGTATAGCTCTGGGGCCAACGTCCTGACTTTC. The genes are TRBV27 and TRBJ2-6; D gene uncertain. Trimming stripped 3 bases from V and 0 bases from J, with 6 bases between. This CDR3 has 15 residues. Germline assignment: CDR1 MNHEY and CDR2 SMNVEV (reference sequence).

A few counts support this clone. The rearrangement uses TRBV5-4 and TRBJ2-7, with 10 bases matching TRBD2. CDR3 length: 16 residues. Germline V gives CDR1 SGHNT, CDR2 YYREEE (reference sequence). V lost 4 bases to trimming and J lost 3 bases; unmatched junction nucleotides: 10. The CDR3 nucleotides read TGTGCCAGCAGCCCTCCCGGGACTAGCGCCCACTACGAGCAGTACTTC. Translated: CASSPPGTSAHYEQYF.

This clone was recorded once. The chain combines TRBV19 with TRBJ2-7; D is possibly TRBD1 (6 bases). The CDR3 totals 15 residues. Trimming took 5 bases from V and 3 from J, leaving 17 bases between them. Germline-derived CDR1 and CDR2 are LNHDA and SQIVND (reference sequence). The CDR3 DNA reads TGTGCCAGTAGTCTACAGGGCCGGGTTGGCTACGAGCAGTACTTC. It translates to CASSLQGRVGYEQYF.

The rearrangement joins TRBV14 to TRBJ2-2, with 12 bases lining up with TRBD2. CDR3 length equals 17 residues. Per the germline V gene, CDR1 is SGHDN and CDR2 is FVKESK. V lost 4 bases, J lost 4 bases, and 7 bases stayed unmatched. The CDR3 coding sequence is TGTGCCAGCAGCCGACTAGCGGGAGAAAGGAGCACCGGGGAGCTGTTTTTT. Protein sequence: CASSRLAGERSTGELFF.

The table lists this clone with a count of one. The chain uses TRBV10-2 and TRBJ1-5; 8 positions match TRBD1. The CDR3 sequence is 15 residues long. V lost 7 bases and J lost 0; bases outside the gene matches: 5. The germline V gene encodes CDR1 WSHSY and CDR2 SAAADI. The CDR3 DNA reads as TGCGCCAGCATCGACAGGGGCGATAGCAATCAGCCCCAGCATTTT. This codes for CASIDRGDSNQPQHF.

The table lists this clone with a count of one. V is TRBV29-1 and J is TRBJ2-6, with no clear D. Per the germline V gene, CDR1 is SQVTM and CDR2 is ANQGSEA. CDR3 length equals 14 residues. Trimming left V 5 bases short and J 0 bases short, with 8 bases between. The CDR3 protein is CSVRIASGANVLTF. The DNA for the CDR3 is TGCAGCGTTAGAATAGCCTCTGGGGCCAACGTCCTGACTTTC. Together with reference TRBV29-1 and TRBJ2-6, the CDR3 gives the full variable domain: SAVISQKPSRDICQRGTSLTIQCQVDSQVTMMFWYRQQPGQSLTLIATANQGSEATYESGFVIDKFPISRPNLTFSTLTVSNMSPEDSSIYLCSVRIASGANVLTFGAGSRLTVL.

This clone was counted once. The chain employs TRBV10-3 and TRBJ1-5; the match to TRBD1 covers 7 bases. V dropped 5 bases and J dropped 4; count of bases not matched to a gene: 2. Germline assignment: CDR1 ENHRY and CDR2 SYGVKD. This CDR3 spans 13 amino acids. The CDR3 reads CAISLQGNQPQHF. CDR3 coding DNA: TGTGCCATCAGTTTACAGGGGAATCAGCCCCAGCATTTT.

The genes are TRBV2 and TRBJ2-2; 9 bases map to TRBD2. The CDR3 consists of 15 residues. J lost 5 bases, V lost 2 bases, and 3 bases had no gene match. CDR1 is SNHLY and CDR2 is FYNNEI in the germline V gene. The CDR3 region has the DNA TGTGCCAGCAGTGAATTTAGCGGGAGTACCGGGGAGCTGTTTTTT. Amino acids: CASSEFSGSTGELFF.

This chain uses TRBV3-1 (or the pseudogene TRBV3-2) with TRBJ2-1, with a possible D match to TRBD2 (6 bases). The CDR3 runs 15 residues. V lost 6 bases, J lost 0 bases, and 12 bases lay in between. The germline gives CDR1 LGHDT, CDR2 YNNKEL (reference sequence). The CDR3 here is CASRHSGLSYNEQFF. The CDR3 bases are TGTGCCAGCAGACACAGCGGGCTCTCCTACAATGAGCAGTTCTTC.

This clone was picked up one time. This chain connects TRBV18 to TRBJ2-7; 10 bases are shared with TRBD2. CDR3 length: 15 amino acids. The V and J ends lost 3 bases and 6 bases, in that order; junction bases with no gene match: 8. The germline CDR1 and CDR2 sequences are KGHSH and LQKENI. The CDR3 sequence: CASSPLAGGSGEQYF. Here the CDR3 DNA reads TGTGCCAGCTCACCGTTAGCGGGAGGATCTGGCGAGCAGTACTTC.

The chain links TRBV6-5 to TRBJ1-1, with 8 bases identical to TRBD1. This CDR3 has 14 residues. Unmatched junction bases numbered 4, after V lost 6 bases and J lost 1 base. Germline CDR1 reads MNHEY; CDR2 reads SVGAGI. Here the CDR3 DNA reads TGTGCCAGCAGAGACAGGGGATGGAACACTGAAGCTTTCTTT. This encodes CASRDRGWNTEAFF.